The entry below gives a single T cell receptor beta chain sequence along with its context. This clone was seen more than once but under ten times. Its antigen is not yet known. Base qualities are not recorded, but no much larger clone differs from it by a single base. Including cysteine and phenylalanine, the CDR3 has 12 amino acids. Here the CDR3 DNA is all that survives: 36 bases in frame from base 1. After removal of 3 bases from V and 9 bases from J, the junction retains 2 bases not matched to a gene. From a lookup of the germline V gene, CDR1 and CDR2 are SGDLS and YYNGEE. The immunoSEQ Assay, a bias-controlled multiplex PCR, was used to amplify TCRbeta CDR3 regions from genomic DNA. Regarding the original processing steps: The number of nucleated cells in each sample was estimated by amplification of reference gene primers within the assay. To quantify the absolute abundance of each unique TCRbeta CDR3 rearrangement, sequence reads were collapsed and filtered. For each sample, productive Simpson clonality was calculated by taking the square root of Simpson's diversity index across productive rearrangements. Held by TCRdb, this immuneACCESS table contains in-frame sequences only and omits some clones. Under half of the omission traces to an unresolved V gene where checked; the cause of the rest is unknown. Clone size and V and J calls were adopted from that table, with D and trimming inferred from the DNA. The sample includes 110,000 or so clones, with 88% observed a single time. The ten largest make up 6.5% to 10% of the sample.

This entry comes from a study of blood T cell repertoires in COVID-19 (TCRdb year 2020). A note on the overall study: Samples covering the acute and convalescent phases of COVID-19 were provided by collaborators in the United States, Italy and Spain. The samples were drawn from two sources: the first 160 participants of the ongoing ImmuneRACE study, and fewer than 1,500 subjects contributed by 6 global collaborators. The repertoires were released in a freely available public database meant as a resource for research on the immune response to SARS-CoV-2. The dataset comprised deeply sampled blood TCRbeta repertoires from subjects exposed to, actively infected with, or recovered from COVID-19. The prospective study material was composed of cDNA or gDNA derived from T cells, B-cell-depleted T cells, or PBMCs. HLA class I and class II types, where available, came from metadata supplied by the sample provider rather than from assay-based typing. A de-identified subject ID, COVID-19 status, age in years and sex were almost always included in the sample metadata. Here is what the overall study found, with its caveats: Clinical and demographic metadata were provided uncurated, with the amount varying by source and participant.

Another Seattle source contributed samples from volunteer blood donors who had recovered from COVID-19. Whole blood was collected in K2EDTA tubes by collaborating institutions according to the institutions' own protocols. For TCRbeta analysis, collaborators shipped samples as frozen whole blood, isolated PBMCs, or DNA extracted from either of those sample types. The receptor was derived from a woman in her seventies who had recovered from COVID-19. The source material was peripheral blood. The sequence is built from TRBV9 and TRBJ1-1, and TRBD1 matches 10 of the central bases. The CDR3 amino acid sequence is: CASSADRGKAFF. Read as DNA, the sequence is TGTGCCAGCAGCGCGGACAGGGGGAAAGCTTTCTTT.